This is a list of T cell receptor beta chains from one sample in a study of Ad26.COV2.S vaccination and SARS-CoV-2 variants. Produced via immunoSEQ multiplex PCR; TCRdb's table is partial and in-frame only. Among some 350,000 clones listed, 90% were seen once. Sequencing used peripheral blood, obtained in a trial of Ad26.COV2.S vaccine versus placebo. The receptors were sampled from a person between 18 and 65 years old who received the Ad26.COV2.S COVID-19 vaccine or a placebo. Each CDR3 is given with its conserved first and last residue. The D gene is left open where the match is weak.

cdr3_length d_call j_call v_call cdr3_aa cdr3_nt
16 TRBD1 TRBJ2-1 TRBV7-3 CASSLITGASYNEQFF TGTGCCAGCAGCTTAATAACAGGGGCATCCTACAATGAGCAGTTCTTC
15 - TRBJ2-2 TRBV28 CASSSGARGTGELFF TGTGCCAGCAGTTCGGGGGCGCGGGGCACCGGGGAGCTGTTTTTT
13 - TRBJ2-1 TRBV18 CASSPPSDNEQFF TGTGCCAGCTCACCACCGTCGGACAATGAGCAGTTCTTC
12 - TRBJ1-1 TRBV27 CASSLIGDEAFF TGTGCCAGCAGTCTCATCGGGGATGAAGCTTTCTTT
13 - TRBJ2-3 TRBV29-1 CSVRGKNVDTQYF TGCAGCGTTCGAGGCAAGAACGTAGATACGCAGTATTTT
13 - TRBJ2-7 TRBV3-1/TRBV3-2 CASSHGVQYEQYF TGTGCCAGCAGCCATGGCGTTCAGTACGAGCAGTACTTC
14 TRBD1 TRBJ2-7 TRBV11-2 CASSPGQVSYEQYF TGTGCCAGCAGTCCCGGACAGGTCTCCTACGAGCAGTACTTC
14 TRBD2 TRBJ2-7 TRBV11-2 CASSLDSLASEQYF TGTGCCAGCAGCTTAGATTCACTAGCGAGCGAGCAGTACTTC
15 - TRBJ2-1 TRBV24-1 CATSGRDFSAGEQFF TGTGCCACCAGTGGACGGGACTTTTCGGCGGGTGAGCAGTTCTTC
15 TRBD2 TRBJ2-3 TRBV4-1 CASSPIAGGTDTQYF TGCGCCAGCAGCCCTATAGCGGGAGGGACAGATACGCAGTATTTT
15 - TRBJ1-2 TRBV19 CASTNPWADNGGYTF TGTGCCAGTACCAACCCGTGGGCAGACAACGGCGGCTACACCTTC
12 - TRBJ1-1 TRBV18 CASPSPLTEAFF TGTGCCAGCCCTAGCCCCTTAACTGAAGCTTTCTTT
12 - TRBJ2-5 TRBV5-1 CASRVEPKTQYF TGCGCCAGCAGAGTAGAGCCCAAGACCCAGTACTTC
15 TRBD2 TRBJ2-1 TRBV30 CAWRPVTSGEDKQFF TGTGCCTGGAGGCCCGTGACTAGCGGGGAAGATAAGCAGTTCTTC
16 - TRBJ2-3 TRBV28 CASRKDLPQAADTQYF TGTGCCAGCAGAAAGGACCTCCCCCAGGCAGCAGATACGCAGTATTTT